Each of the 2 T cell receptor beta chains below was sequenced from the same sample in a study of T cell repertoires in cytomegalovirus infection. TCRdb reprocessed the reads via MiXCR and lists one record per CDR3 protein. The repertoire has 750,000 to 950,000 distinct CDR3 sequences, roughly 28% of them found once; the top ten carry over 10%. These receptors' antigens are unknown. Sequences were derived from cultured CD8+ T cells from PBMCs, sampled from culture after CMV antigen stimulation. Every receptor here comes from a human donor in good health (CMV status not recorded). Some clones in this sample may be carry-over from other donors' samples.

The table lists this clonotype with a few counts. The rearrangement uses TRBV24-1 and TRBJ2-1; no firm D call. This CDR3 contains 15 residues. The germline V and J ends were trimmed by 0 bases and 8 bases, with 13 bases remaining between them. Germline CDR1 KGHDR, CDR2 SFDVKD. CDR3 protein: CATSDLSFRGDEQFF. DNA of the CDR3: TGTGCCACCAGTGATTTGTCTTTTCGTGGGGATGAGCAGTTCTTC.

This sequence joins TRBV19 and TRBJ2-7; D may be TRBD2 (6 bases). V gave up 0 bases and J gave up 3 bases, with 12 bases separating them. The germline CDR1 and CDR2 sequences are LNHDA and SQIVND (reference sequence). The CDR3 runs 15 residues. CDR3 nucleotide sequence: TGTGCCAGTAGTATAGATGGGCCGGGGGTCTACGAGCAGTACTTC. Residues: CASSIDGPGVYEQYF.